This T cell receptor (beta chain) is drawn from a study of cytomegalovirus exposure and HLA in healthy donors. The overall study: Across a few hundred genotyped donors, about 80% landed in the Caucasian-associated ancestry cluster. Whole-study results and caveats: Cytomegalovirus-associated status was assigned to some 180 TCR beta chains. High sensitivity and specificity were reportedly achieved when the classifier diagnosed cytomegalovirus status.

This clone has just a few counts. Antigen: not known. The PCR was carried out with 60 Vbeta primers and 13 Jbeta primers. Measured with immunoSEQ multiplex PCR; TCRdb has only the in-frame clones, and not every one. Of some 180,000 clones in the sample, around four fifths were seen once. Germline V lookup: CDR1 MDHEN, CDR2 SYDVKM. Trimming at V came to 6 bases and at J to 3 bases, leaving 11 bases not matched to a gene. CDR3 size: 17 residues. Material for sequencing was PBMCs. The chain joins TRBV28 to TRBJ2-2, with 9 positions matching TRBD1. The sequence was collected from a woman aged 60-75 years in good health and CMV-seropositive. This CDR3 reads CASSTIRGTGYTGELFF. DNA for the CDR3: TGTGCCAGCAGCACAATTCGGGGGACAGGGTACACCGGGGAGCTGTTTTTT.